The rows below give T cell receptor beta chains drawn from one sample of a study of T-cell memory formation after mild COVID-19. TCRdb re-called the 5' RACE reads with MiXCR, one entry per CDR3 protein. The sample holds approximately 440,000 distinct CDR3 sequences, approximately 20% seen once. Sequencing was done on a sample of PBMCs or a T cell subset sorted from them (not recorded which). The receptors shown here come from an adult woman who had mild COVID-19 (a few samples of this study predate the infection). Cell type and time point are not known. CDR3s include the opening cysteine and the closing phenylalanine or tryptophan. Fields, in order: J gene, V gene, CDR3 protein.

J: TRBJ2-5; V: TRBV7-3; CDR3: CASSEQPGGPQETQYF
J: TRBJ2-1; V: TRBV29-1; CDR3: CSVEGRPGDEQFF
J: TRBJ2-7; V: TRBV11-1; CDR3: CASSSPTGEIGYEQYF
J: TRBJ2-7; V: TRBV7-9; CDR3: CASSSRDLWDEQYF
J: TRBJ2-7; V: TRBV14; CDR3: CASSQGTDRGSSYEQYF
J: TRBJ2-5; V: TRBV20-1; CDR3: CSAGLAERGETQYF
J: TRBJ1-1; V: TRBV6-5; CDR3: CASSLITDRRTEAFF
J: TRBJ1-5; V: TRBV5-6; CDR3: CASSSGTGNQPQHF
J: TRBJ2-1; V: TRBV6-2/TRBV6-3; CDR3: CASKETSVLNEQFF
J: TRBJ2-2; V: TRBV7-2; CDR3: CASSPRPSGGTGELFF
J: TRBJ1-2; V: TRBV12-3/TRBV12-4; CDR3: CASSFGANYGYTF
J: TRBJ2-3; V: TRBV5-6; CDR3: CASSSAGTRGGDTQYF
J: TRBJ1-6; V: TRBV18; CDR3: CASSQSSSYNSPLHF
J: TRBJ2-1; V: TRBV5-1; CDR3: CASKTGSTAGDNEQFF
J: TRBJ1-1; V: TRBV7-9; CDR3: CASSRMNTEAFF
J: TRBJ2-3; V: TRBV6-2/TRBV6-3; CDR3: CASCASGSTDTKYF
J: TRBJ1-6; V: TRBV30; CDR3: CAWSVPRGPGSPLHF
J: TRBJ1-6; V: TRBV7-9; CDR3: CASTYDQVALHF
J: TRBJ2-5; V: TRBV20-1; CDR3: CSASQGTDYQETQYF
J: TRBJ1-5; V: TRBV15; CDR3: CATSREGAYNQPQHF
J: TRBJ2-2; V: TRBV4-2; CDR3: CASSPERGLAGGNTGELFF
J: TRBJ2-1; V: TRBV7-7; CDR3: CASSRTAGATYNEQFF
J: TRBJ1-1; V: TRBV12-3/TRBV12-4; CDR3: CASSLGGSSPNTEAFF